This TCR beta chain was retrieved from a study of cytomegalovirus exposure and HLA in healthy donors. Whole-study findings and limits: Cytomegalovirus association was listed for 164 TCR beta chains.

PCR amplification relied on 60 Vbeta primers (plus 13 Jbeta primers). Profiled with immunoSEQ multiplex PCR; TCRdb holds only in-frame clones, not every one. The profile shows roughly 68,000 clones, around 80% of them singletons. Remarks on this clone: As yet, its antigen is unknown.

V lost 8 bases to trimming and J lost 1 base, with 8 bases between them. This CDR3 region has 12 residues. Germline CDR1 reads SGHAT; CDR2 reads FQNNGV. The genes are TRBV11-2 and TRBJ2-5, with no clear D. The TCR was taken from a woman younger than 45 in good health and CMV-seropositive. Sequenced: PBMCs. This chain's CDR3 is CASRLTQETQYF. The CDR3 coding sequence is TGTGCCAGCCGACTTACCCAAGAGACCCAGTACTTC.